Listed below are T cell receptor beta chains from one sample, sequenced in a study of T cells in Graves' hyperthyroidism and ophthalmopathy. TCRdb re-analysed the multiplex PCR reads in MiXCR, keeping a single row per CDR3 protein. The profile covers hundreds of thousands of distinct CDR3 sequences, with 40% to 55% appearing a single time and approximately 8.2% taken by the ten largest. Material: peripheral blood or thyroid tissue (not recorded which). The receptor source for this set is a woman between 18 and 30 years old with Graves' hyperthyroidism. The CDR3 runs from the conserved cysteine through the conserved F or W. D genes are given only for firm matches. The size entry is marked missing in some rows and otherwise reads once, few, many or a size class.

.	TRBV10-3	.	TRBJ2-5	CASSEMLFGETQYF	TGTGCCAGCAGTGAAATGTTATTTGGGGAGACCCAGTACTTC
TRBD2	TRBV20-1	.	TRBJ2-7	CSARDRTSGSYEQYF	TGCAGTGCTAGAGATAGGACTAGCGGGAGCTACGAGCAGTACTTC
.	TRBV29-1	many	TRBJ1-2	CSVVGDGYTF	TGCAGCGTTGTCGGGGATGGCTACACCTTC
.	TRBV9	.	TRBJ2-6	CASSHSFSGANVLTF	TGTGCCAGCAGCCATAGCTTCTCTGGGGCCAACGTCCTGACTTTC
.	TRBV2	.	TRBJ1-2	CASPGTSYGYTF	TGTGCCAGCCCCGGGACATCCTATGGCTACACCTTC
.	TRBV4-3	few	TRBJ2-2	CASSQDRGNTGELFF	TGCGCCAGCAGCCAAGATCGTGGCAACACCGGGGAGCTGTTTTTT
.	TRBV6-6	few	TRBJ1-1	CASSNTVMNTEAFF	TGTGCCAGCAGTAACACAGTCATGAACACTGAAGCTTTCTTT
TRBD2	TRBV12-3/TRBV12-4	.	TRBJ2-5	CASRGLAEETQYF	TGTGCCAGCCGGGGACTAGCTGAAGAGACCCAGTACTTC
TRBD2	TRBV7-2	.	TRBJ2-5	CASSPPRLAEETQYF	TGTGCCAGCTCACCACCGAGACTAGCGGAAGAGACCCAGTACTTC
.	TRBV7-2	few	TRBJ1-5	CASSPMTSNQPQHF	TGTGCCAGCAGCCCCATGACTAGCAATCAGCCCCAGCATTTT
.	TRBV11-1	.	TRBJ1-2	CAWSVRDPGEGGYTF	TGTGCCTGGAGTGTACGGGACCCGGGGGAGGGTGGCTACACCTTC
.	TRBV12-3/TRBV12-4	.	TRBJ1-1	CASSFPKNTEAFF	TGTGCCAGCAGTTTCCCGAAGAACACTGAAGCTTTCTTT
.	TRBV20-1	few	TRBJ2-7	CSASLSSVTYEQYF	TGCAGTGCTTCCCTCAGCAGCGTCACCTACGAGCAGTACTTC
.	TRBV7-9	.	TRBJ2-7	CASTLRKGYEQYF	TGTGCCAGCACCCTAAGGAAGGGCTACGAGCAGTACTTC
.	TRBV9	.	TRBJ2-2	CASSNRAGTGELFF	TGTGCCAGCAGCAACCGCGCGGGGACCGGGGAGCTGTTTTTT
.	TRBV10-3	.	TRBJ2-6	CAISESRNTEAF	TGTGCCATCAGTGAGTCGAGGAACACTGAAGCTTTC
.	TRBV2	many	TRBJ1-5	CASSELVGNQPQHF	TGTGCCAGCAGTGAACTGGTTGGCAATCAGCCCCAGCATTTT
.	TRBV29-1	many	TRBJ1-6	CSVGDSVNSPLHF	TGCAGCGTTGGTGACAGCGTCAATTCACCCCTCCACTTT
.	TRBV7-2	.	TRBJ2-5	CASSPDTSGTQYF	TGTGCCAGCAGTCCTGACACCAGCGGGACCCAGTACTTC
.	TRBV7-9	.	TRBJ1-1	CASSSPRGLSEAFF	TGTGCCAGCAGCTCCCCGAGAGGGCTTTCTGAAGCTTTCTTT
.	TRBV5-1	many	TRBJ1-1	CASSLVSLGGGTEAFF	TGCGCCAGCAGCTTGGTATCCCTGGGGGGAGGCACTGAAGCTTTCTTT
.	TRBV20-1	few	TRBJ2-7	CSARVGGPDYEQYF	TGCAGTGCTAGAGTAGGAGGTCCGGACTACGAGCAGTACTTC
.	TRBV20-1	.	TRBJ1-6	CSASQGWNQPSNSPLHF	TGCAGTGCTAGTCAGGGGTGGAATCAGCCTTCTAATTCACCCCTCCACTTT
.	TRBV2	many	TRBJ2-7	CASKTEYEQYF	TGTGCCAGCAAAACGGAGTACGAGCAGTACTTC
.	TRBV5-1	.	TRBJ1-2	CASQDSPILANYGYTF	TGCGCCAGTCAAGACAGTCCCATACTAGCTAACTATGGCTACACCTTC
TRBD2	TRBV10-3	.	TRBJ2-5	CATPGGETQYF	TGTGCCACGCCGGGGGGGGAGACCCAGTACTTC
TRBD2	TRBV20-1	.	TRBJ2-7	CSAELAGGPSYEQYF	TGCAGTGCGGAACTAGCGGGAGGGCCCTCCTACGAGCAGTACTTC
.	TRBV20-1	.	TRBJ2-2	CSAVGVNTGELFF	TGCAGTGCAGTCGGAGTTAACACCGGGGAGCTGTTTTTT
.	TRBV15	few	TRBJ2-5	CATSRGRGQETQYF	TGTGCCACCAGCAGAGGAAGGGGGCAAGAGACCCAGTACTTC
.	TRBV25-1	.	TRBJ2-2	CASSPWTENTGELFF	TGTGCCAGCTCACCGTGGACAGAAAACACCGGGGAGCTGTTTTTT
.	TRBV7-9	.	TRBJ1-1	CAGSKGLMNTEAFF	TGTGCCGGGTCCAAGGGTCTGATGAACACTGAAGCTTTCTTT
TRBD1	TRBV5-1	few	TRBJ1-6	CASSSGQGVDSPLHF	TGCGCCAGCAGCTCCGGACAGGGAGTTGATTCACCCCTCCACTTT
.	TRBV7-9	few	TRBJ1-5	CAWSVGSGISNQPQHF	TGTGCCTGGAGTGTGGGGTCAGGGATTAGCAATCAGCCCCAGCATTTT
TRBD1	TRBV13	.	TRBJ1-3	CASSIDRVGNTIYF	TGTGCCAGCAGCATTGACAGGGTCGGAAACACCATATATTTT
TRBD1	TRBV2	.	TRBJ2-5	CASSPPDRSYQETQYF	TGTGCCAGCAGCCCGCCGGACAGGTCTTACCAAGAGACCCAGTACTTC
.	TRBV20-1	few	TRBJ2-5	CSARDLMQGSETQYF	TGCAGTGCTAGAGATCTGATGCAGGGATCAGAGACCCAGTACTTC
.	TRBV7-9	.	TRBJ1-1	CASSQVKVMTEAFF	TGCGCCAGCAGCCAAGTAAAAGTGATGACTGAAGCTTTCTTT
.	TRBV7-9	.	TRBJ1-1	CASLWGGSNTEAFF	TGTGCCAGCCTATGGGGGGGATCAAACACTGAAGCTTTCTTT
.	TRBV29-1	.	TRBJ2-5	CSVDGGRTQYF	TGCAGCGTTGATGGGGGGAGGACCCAGTACTTC
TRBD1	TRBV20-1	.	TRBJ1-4	CSARDLVDRDEKLFF	TGCAGTGCTAGAGATCTGGTGGACAGGGATGAAAAACTGTTTTTT
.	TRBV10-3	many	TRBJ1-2	CAISGGPLQGHGYTF	TGTGCCATCAGTGGAGGTCCCCTCCAGGGACATGGCTACACCTTC
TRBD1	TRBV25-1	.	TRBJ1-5	CASSESDREGQPQHF	TGTGCCAGCAGTGAATCCGACAGGGAAGGTCAGCCCCAGCATTTT
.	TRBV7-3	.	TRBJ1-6	CASSLVPGDGSPLHF	TGTGCCAGCAGCTTGGTTCCCGGGGATGGCTCACCCCTCCACTTT
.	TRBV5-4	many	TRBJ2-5	CASSLGTEETQYF	TGTGCCAGCAGCTTGGGGACGGAAGAGACCCAGTACTTC
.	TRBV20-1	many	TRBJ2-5	CSARDGETQYF	TGCAGTGCTAGAGATGGGGAAACCCAGTACTTC
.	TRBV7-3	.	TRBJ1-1	CASSSGPGWTEAFF	TGTGCCAGCAGCTCGGGCCCCGGATGGACTGAAGCTTTCTTT
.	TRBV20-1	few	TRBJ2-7	CSARDPTPWTYEQYF	TGCAGTGCTAGAGATCCCACACCCTGGACCTACGAGCAGTACTTC
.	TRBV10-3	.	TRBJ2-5	CAISESVGQETQYF	TGTGCCATCAGTGAGTCGGTGGGCCAAGAGACCCAGTACTTC
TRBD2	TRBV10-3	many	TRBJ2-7	CAIGTSGSYEQYF	TGTGCCATTGGGACTAGCGGCTCCTACGAGCAGTACTTC
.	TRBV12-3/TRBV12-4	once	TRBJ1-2	CASLLGGGHYGYTF	TGTGCCAGCCTATTAGGGGGGGGGCACTATGGCTACACCTTC
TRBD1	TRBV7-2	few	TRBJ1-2	CASSGQGAPGYGYTF	TGTGCCAGCAGCGGACAGGGGGCGCCGGGGTATGGCTACACCTTC
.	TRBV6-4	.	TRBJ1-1	CASSDPRGSGGMNTEAFF	TGTGCCAGCAGTGATCCGAGGGGTAGCGGGGGCATGAACACTGAAGCTTTCTTT
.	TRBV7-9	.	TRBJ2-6	CASSLELAPGANVLTF	TGTGCCAGCAGCTTAGAGTTGGCGCCCGGGGCCAACGTCCTGACTTTC
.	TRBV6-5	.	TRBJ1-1	CASSFRGSTEAFF	TGTGCCAGCAGTTTCCGAGGGAGCACTGAAGCTTTCTTT